The source of this T cell receptor (beta chain) is a study of neurological immune-mediated disorders. Points from the study as a whole: Expansion of TCR clones was greatest in HTLV-1-associated myelopathy and smallest in multiple sclerosis, where it fell below that of healthy controls. None of the CDR3 amino acid sequences in expanded clones turned up in more than one subject, which points to private repertoires in all groups.

Template-switch 5'RACE cDNA synthesis added a 10-nucleotide unique molecular identifier. Sequencing runs each generated in excess of 180 million TCR-beta sequences derived from 15-18 subjects. TCRdb fed the 5' RACE reads into MiXCR, producing one record per CDR3 protein. The table has tens of thousands of distinct CDR3 sequences, roughly a sixth seen once. This clonotype has a count of ten or more. The antigen is not known. The CDR3 contains 17 residues. Germline CDR1 reads SGHTA; CDR2 reads FQGNSA. V lost 0 bases and J 4 bases, leaving 18 bases between the germline ends. The origin of this receptor is a woman between 35 and 50 years old in good health. The chain recombines TRBV7-2 with TRBJ1-1, with D possibly being TRBD1 (5 bases). Sequenced input: PBMCs. CDR3 region: CASSLASGGARITEAFF. The CDR3 bases are TGTGCCAGCAGCTTAGCGTCCGGAGGGGCGCGGATCACTGAAGCTTTCTTT.